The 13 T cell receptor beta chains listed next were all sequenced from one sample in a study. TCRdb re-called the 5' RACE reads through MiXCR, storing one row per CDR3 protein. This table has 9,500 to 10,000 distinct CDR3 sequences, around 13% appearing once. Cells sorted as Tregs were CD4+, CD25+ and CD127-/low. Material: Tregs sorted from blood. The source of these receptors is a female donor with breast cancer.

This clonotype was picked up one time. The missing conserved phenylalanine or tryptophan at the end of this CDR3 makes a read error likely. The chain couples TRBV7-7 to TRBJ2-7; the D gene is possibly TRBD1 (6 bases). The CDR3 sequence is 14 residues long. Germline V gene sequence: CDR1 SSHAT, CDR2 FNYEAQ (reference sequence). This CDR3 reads CASSLDRNSNEQYC. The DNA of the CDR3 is TGTGCTAGCAGCTTAGACAGGAACTCCAACGAGCAGTACTGC.

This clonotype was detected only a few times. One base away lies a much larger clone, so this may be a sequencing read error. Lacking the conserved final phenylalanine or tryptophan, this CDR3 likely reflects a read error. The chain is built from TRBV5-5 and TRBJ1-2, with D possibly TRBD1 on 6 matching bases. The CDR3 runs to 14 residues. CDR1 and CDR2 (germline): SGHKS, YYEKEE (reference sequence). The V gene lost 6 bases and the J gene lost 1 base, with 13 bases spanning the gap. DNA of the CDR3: TGTGCCAGCATGTGGGACAATCGTAACTATGGCTACACCGTC. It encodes CASMWDNRNYGYTV.

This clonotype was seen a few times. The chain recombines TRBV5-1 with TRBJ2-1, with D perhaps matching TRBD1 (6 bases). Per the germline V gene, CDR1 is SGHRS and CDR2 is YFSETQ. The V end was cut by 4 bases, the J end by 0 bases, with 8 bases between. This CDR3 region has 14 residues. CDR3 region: CASSEDSSYNEQFF. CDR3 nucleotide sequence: TGCGCCAGCAGCGAGGACAGCTCCTACAATGAGCAGTTCTTC.

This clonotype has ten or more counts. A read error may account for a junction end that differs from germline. CDR3 DNA sequence: TGTGTCAGCAGCCTAGGGAAGGTAGCGGGAGGCGAGCAGTACTTC. This sequence encodes CVSSLGKVAGGEQYF. The chain links TRBV13 to TRBJ2-7, with TRBD2 matching 10 bases. CDR3 length: 15 residues. The V gene's germline CDR1 is PRHDT and CDR2 FYEKMQ (reference sequence).

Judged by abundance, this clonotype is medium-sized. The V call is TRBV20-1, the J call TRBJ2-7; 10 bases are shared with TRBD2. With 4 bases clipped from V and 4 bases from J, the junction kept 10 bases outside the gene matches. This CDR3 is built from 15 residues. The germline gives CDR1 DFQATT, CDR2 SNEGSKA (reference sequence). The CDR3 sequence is CSAIPLAGVKYEQYF. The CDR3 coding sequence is TGCAGTGCTATTCCCCTAGCGGGAGTCAAGTACGAGCAGTACTTC.

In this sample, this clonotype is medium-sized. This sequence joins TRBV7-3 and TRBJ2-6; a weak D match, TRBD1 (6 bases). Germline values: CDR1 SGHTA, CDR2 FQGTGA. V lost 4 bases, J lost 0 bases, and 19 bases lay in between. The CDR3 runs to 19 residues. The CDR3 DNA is TGTGCCAGCAGCTCCTCTATTACTAGGGGGATCTCTGGGGCCAACGTCCTGACTTTC. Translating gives CASSSSITRGISGANVLTF.

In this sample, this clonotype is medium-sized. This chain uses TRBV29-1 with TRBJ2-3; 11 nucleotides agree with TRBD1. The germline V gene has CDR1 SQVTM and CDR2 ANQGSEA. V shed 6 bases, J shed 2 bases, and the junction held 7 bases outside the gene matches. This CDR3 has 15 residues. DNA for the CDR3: TGCAGCGTCGGACAGGGGGCAGACCACACAGATACGCAGTATTTT. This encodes CSVGQGADHTDTQYF.

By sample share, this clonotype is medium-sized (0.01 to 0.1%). This chain's CDR3 is CASSSNTGELFF. The CDR3 DNA reads TGTGCCAGCAGCTCCAACACCGGGGAGCTGTTTTTT. The chain employs TRBV7-9 and TRBJ2-2; D call uncertain. This CDR3 spans 12 amino acids. The germline CDR1 and CDR2 sequences are SEHNR and FQNEAQ (reference sequence). V lost 4 bases to trimming and J lost 2 bases, with 2 bases between them.

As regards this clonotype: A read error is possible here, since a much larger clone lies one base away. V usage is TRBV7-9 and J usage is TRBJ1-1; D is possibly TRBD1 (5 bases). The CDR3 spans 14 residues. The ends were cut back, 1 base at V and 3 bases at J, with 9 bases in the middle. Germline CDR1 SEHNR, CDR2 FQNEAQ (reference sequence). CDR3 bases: TGTGCCAGCAGCTTAGGTGAAGGGGACACTGAAGCTTTCTTT. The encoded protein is CASSLGEGDTEAFF.

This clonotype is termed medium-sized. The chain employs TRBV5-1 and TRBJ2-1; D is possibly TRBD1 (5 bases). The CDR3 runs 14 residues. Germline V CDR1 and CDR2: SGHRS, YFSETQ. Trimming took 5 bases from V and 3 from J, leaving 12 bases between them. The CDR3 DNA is TGCGCCAGCAGTATCGGACACAACTACAATGAGCAGTTCTTC. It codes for CASSIGHNYNEQFF.

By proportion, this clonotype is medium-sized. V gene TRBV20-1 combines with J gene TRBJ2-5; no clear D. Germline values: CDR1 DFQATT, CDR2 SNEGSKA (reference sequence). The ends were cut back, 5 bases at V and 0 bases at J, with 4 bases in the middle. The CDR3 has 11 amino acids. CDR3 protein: CSAAHQETQYF. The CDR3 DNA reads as TGCAGTGCTGCCCACCAAGAGACCCAGTACTTC.

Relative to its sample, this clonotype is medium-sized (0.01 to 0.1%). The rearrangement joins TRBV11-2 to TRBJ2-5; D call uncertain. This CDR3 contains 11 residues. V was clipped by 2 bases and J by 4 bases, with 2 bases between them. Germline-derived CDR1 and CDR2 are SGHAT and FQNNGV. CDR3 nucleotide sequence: TGTGCCAGCAGCTTACTAGAGACCCAGTACTTC. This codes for CASSLLETQYF.

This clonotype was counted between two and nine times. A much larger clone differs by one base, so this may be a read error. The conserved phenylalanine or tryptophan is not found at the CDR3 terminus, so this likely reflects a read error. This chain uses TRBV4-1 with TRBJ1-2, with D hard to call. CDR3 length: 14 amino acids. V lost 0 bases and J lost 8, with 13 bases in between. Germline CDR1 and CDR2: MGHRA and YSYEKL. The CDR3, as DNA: TGCGCCAGCAGCCAAGATAGGGCGGTCCGAGGCTACACCCTC. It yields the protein CASSQDRAVRGYTL.